The following is a T cell receptor beta chain sequence with its context. Antigen: not known. This entry comes from a study of CD8+ T cells in alopecia areata. Reverse transcribed after extraction, RNA yielded cDNA as the sequencing template. TCRdb's copy holds only in-frame clones and misses some; the assay was immunoSEQ multiplex PCR. This table has about 220,000 clones, approximately 57% appearing once. Described treatment: oral pan-JAK inhibitor, 5-10 mg twice daily. Regarding the study as a whole: Researchers say the link of baseline CD8+ expansion to response remains uncertain, with one nonresponder.

The source material was CD4+ T cells sorted from blood, sampled at week 4, from a patient treated with tofacitinib. This receptor was identified in a human donor with alopecia areata.

For the CDR3, the DNA is TGTGCCTGGAGGAGGCGGGGGATCTCTGGGGCCAACGTCCTGACTTTC. Protein product: CAWRRRGISGANVLTF. This sequence joins TRBV30 and TRBJ2-6; 7 bases map to TRBD2. The CDR3 consists of 16 residues. Germline CDR1 reads GTSNPN; CDR2 reads SVGIG (reference sequence). J lost 0 bases, V lost 3 bases, and 5 bases had no gene match.